The 22 T cell receptor beta chains reported below all come from one sample, sequenced in a study of T cell responses to AZD1222 COVID-19 vaccine. Clones were read by immunoSEQ multiplex PCR, and TCRdb kept only the in-frame ones, dropping some. The sample has around 91,000 clones; 91% are singletons. The specimen was peripheral blood, collected 28 days after the second AZD1222 dose. Receptors originate from an adult who received the AZD1222 COVID-19 vaccine.

V usage is TRBV2 and J usage is TRBJ1-6, with D unresolved. Germline V lookup: CDR1 SNHLY, CDR2 FYNNEI. The germline V and J ends were trimmed by 2 bases and 0 bases, with 14 bases remaining between them. The CDR3 loop spans 18 amino acids. The CDR3 region is CASSEIIVLSSYNSPLHF. In DNA form, the CDR3 reads TGTGCCAGCAGTGAAATTATAGTCCTGAGCTCCTATAATTCACCCCTCCACTTT.

The chain combines TRBV7-9 with TRBJ2-3; D is uncertain. Trimming cost V 4 bases and J 1 base, with 6 bases left between them. This CDR3 spans 13 amino acids. The germline CDR1 and CDR2 sequences are SEHNR and FQNEAQ (reference sequence). The CDR3, as DNA: TGTGCCAGCAGCTGGCAGGGCACAGATACGCAGTATTTT. Translation gives CASSWQGTDTQYF. The entire variable domain, with the rest obtained from reference TRBV7-9 and TRBJ2-3, is as follows: DTGVSQNPRHKITKRGQNVTFRCDPISEHNRLYWYRQTLGQGPEFLTYFQNEAQLEKSRLLSDRFSAERPKGSFSTLEIQRTEQGDSAMYLCASSWQGTDTQYFGPGTRLTVL.

The chain uses TRBV6-6 and TRBJ1-5; a possible D gene is TRBD1 (5 bases). This CDR3 region has 14 residues. Germline V gene sequence: CDR1 MNHNY, CDR2 SVGAGI (reference sequence). The V gene lost 6 bases and the J gene lost 3 bases, with 12 bases spanning the gap. CDR3 nucleotides: TGTGCCAGCAGGCAGGGTATGAACAATCAGCCCCAGCATTTT. It encodes CASRQGMNNQPQHF.

The chain employs TRBV29-1 and TRBJ1-2, with D uncertain. CDR3 size: 12 residues. Trimming removed 7 bases from V and 8 bases from J, with 17 bases in between. Germline CDR1 and CDR2: SQVTM and ANQGSEA. The DNA of the CDR3 is TGCAGCGCCGGCTCGGGCACGGGGGGCTACACCTTC. Amino acid sequence: CSAGSGTGGYTF.

The chain carries TRBV5-6 and TRBJ2-7; either TRBD1 or TRBD2 may fit D (5 bases each). CDR3 length: 15 residues. Per the germline V gene, CDR1 is SGHDT and CDR2 is YYEEEE. Trimming shortened V by 6 bases and J by 0 bases, and 16 bases separated the two germline ends. CDR3 bases: TGTGCCAGCAACCTCGGGGCCGGGAACTCCTACGAGCAGTACTTC. Encoded protein: CASNLGAGNSYEQYF.

This chain uses TRBV5-1 with TRBJ1-1, with 7 bases identical to TRBD1. Germline values: CDR1 SGHRS, CDR2 YFSETQ. The CDR3 runs to 14 residues. V lost 3 bases, J lost 2 bases, and 4 bases stayed unmatched. The CDR3 DNA is TGCGCCAGCAGCTGGGGACAGATAAACACTGAAGCTTTCTTT. Translated, it gives CASSWGQINTEAFF.

This chain links TRBV25-1 with TRBJ1-1; possible D gene TRBD1, 5 bases. The V end was cut by 4 bases, the J end by 4 bases, with 13 bases between. CDR1 and CDR2 (germline): MGHDK, SYGVNS. The length of the CDR3 is 14 residues. CDR3 nucleotides: TGTGCCAGCAGTGGCGGAGGGGCCGGCACTGAAGCTTTCTTT. This gives the protein CASSGGGAGTEAFF.

The genes are TRBV6-5 and TRBJ2-6; possibly TRBD1 for D (5 bases). The V end was cut by 7 bases, the J end by 3 bases, with 13 bases between. From germline, CDR1 is MNHEY and CDR2 SVGAGI. This CDR3 region has 15 residues. CDR3 residues: CASTGSFGGANVLTF. Written as DNA, the CDR3 is TGTGCCAGCACAGGGTCCTTTGGTGGGGCCAACGTCCTGACTTTC.

V and J are TRBV5-6 and TRBJ1-2; 12 nucleotides line up with TRBD1. V lost 4 bases to trimming and J lost 6 bases; unmatched junction nucleotides: 4. This CDR3 region has 14 residues. CDR1 and CDR2 (germline): SGHDT, YYEEEE. CDR3 amino acids: CASSTGTGGNGYTF. The DNA of the CDR3 is TGTGCCAGCAGCACCGGGACAGGGGGCAATGGCTACACCTTC.

The chain recombines TRBV4-1 with TRBJ1-3; D is unclear. The CDR3 is made up of 16 amino acids. Trimming removed 3 bases at V and 0 bases at J, with 12 bases between. Germline CDR1 is MGHRA and CDR2 is YSYEKL. The CDR3 DNA is TGCGCCAGCAGCCACCGGCAGTCAAGCTCTGGAAACACCATATATTTT. This translates into CASSHRQSSSGNTIYF.

The J gene is TRBJ1-1, the V gene TRBV5-1; 8 nucleotides line up with TRBD1. J was trimmed by 7 bases and V by 4 bases; bases with no gene match: 6. This CDR3 has 13 amino acids. Germline V gene lookup returns CDR1 SGHRS and CDR2 YFSETQ. The DNA of the CDR3 is TGCGCCAGCAGCCTCGACAGGGGAATTGAAGCTTTCTTT. Protein sequence: CASSLDRGIEAFF.

CDR3 loop: CASSTLAYRGGQETQYF. The CDR3 nucleotides read TGTGCCAGCAGCACCCTTGCATACAGGGGAGGTCAAGAGACCCAGTACTTC. The rearrangement links TRBV21-1 to TRBJ2-5; the listed D gene, TRBD1, was not tested against the DNA. TRBV21-1 corresponds to a pseudogene. The CDR3 spans 17 residues.

The rearrangement uses TRBV24-1 and TRBJ2-7; 9 nucleotides agree with TRBD2. CDR1 is KGHDR, CDR2 SFDVKD, per germline. The CDR3 has 14 amino acids. The V and J ends lost 5 bases and 3 bases, in that order; junction bases with no gene match: 4. The DNA of the CDR3 is TGTGCCACCAGTGGAAGCGGGAGGATCTACGAGCAGTACTTC. It encodes CATSGSGRIYEQYF.

The CDR3 spells CSVGSGTTGYGYTF. DNA of the CDR3: TGCAGCGTGGGATCCGGGACCACCGGATATGGCTACACCTTC. The gene calls are TRBV29-1 and TRBJ1-2; TRBD1 might be the D (5 bases). Germline V lookup: CDR1 SQVTM, CDR2 ANQGSEA. Trimming left V 6 bases short and J 5 bases short, with 19 bases between. There are 14 residues in the CDR3.

V and J are TRBV5-1 and TRBJ1-2; the D gene is possibly TRBD1 (5 bases). CDR3 length: 14 residues. V was cut by 6 bases and J by 3 bases, with 15 bases left in between. Looked up from germline, CDR1 is SGHRS and CDR2 is YFSETQ. The CDR3 DNA reads TGCGCCAGCACCCCCGGGGGAATGGACTATGGCTACACCTTC. It translates to CASTPGGMDYGYTF.

This chain connects TRBV9 to TRBJ2-7; TRBD1 aligns across 8 bases. This CDR3 has 15 residues. CDR1 is SGDLS, CDR2 YYNGEE, per germline. Trimming at V came to 0 bases and at J to 0 bases, leaving 2 bases not matched to a gene. The CDR3 coding sequence is TGTGCCAGCAGCGTAGGACAGGGGCGCTCCTACGAGCAGTACTTC. Translating it yields CASSVGQGRSYEQYF.

The CDR3 loop reads CASSEGGGRVTDTQYF. DNA for the CDR3: TGTGCCAGCAGCGAGGGCGGCGGGAGGGTCACAGATACGCAGTATTTT. The rearrangement joins TRBV9 to TRBJ2-3, with TRBD2 identical over 9 bases. This CDR3 region has 16 residues. The trim removed 3 bases at V and 2 bases at J, leaving 7 bases unmatched. The germline gives CDR1 SGDLS, CDR2 YYNGEE.

The V gene is TRBV4-1, the J gene TRBJ2-7; TRBD2 agrees at 9 bases. This CDR3 region has 19 residues. Germline V gives CDR1 MGHRA, CDR2 YSYEKL. Trimming removed 5 bases from V and 6 bases from J; junction bases left unmatched: 23. CDR3 sequence: CASSALADSSGRSFSEQYF. DNA for the CDR3: TGCGCCAGCAGCGCCCTTGCGGACAGCAGCGGGAGGTCCTTCTCCGAGCAGTACTTC.

V gene TRBV5-1 combines with J gene TRBJ2-5; 12 nucleotides agree with TRBD2. Looked up from germline, CDR1 is SGHRS and CDR2 is YFSETQ. The V and J ends lost 4 bases and 5 bases, in that order; junction bases with no gene match: 9. The CDR3 consists of 16 residues. This chain's CDR3 is CASSLRLAGALETQYF. The CDR3 nucleotides are TGCGCCAGCAGCCTTAGACTAGCGGGAGCTCTCGAGACCCAGTACTTC. The full variable domain, in which reference TRBV5-1 and TRBJ2-5 provide the parts outside the CDR3, is KAGVTQTPRYLIKTRGQQVTLSCSPISGHRSVSWYQQTPGQGLQFLFEYFSETQRNKGNFPGRFSGRQFSNSRSEMNVSTLELGDSALYLCASSLRLAGALETQYFGPGTRLLVL.

A few counts support this clone. The V call is TRBV19, the J call TRBJ2-7; 9 bases are shared with TRBD1. This CDR3 is 16 amino acids long. Germline CDR1 is LNHDA and CDR2 is SQIVND (reference sequence). Losses at the gene ends were 3 bases for V and 4 bases for J; bases not matched to a gene: 10. The CDR3, as DNA: TGTGCCAGTAGTATTTCGACTTCACAGGGGGCGTACGAGCAGTACTTC. This encodes CASSISTSQGAYEQYF.

The chain carries TRBV28 and TRBJ2-2; 9 nucleotides line up with TRBD2. There are 15 residues in the CDR3. The germline CDR1 and CDR2 sequences are MDHEN and SYDVKM. V lost 8 bases, J lost 0 bases, and 4 bases stayed unmatched. In nucleotides, the CDR3 is TGTGCCAGCTCAGCGGGAGGTACGAACACCGGGGAGCTGTTTTTT. Its protein product is CASSAGGTNTGELFF.

The CDR3 DNA reads as TGTGCCTGGAGTCCCCCGGGACTAGCGGGAGGGTGGGAGACCCAGTACTTC. Protein sequence: CAWSPPGLAGGWETQYF. The chain employs TRBV30 and TRBJ2-5; TRBD2 matches at 16 bases. Germline V gene data show CDR1 as GTSNPN and CDR2 as SVGIG (reference sequence). This CDR3 comprises 17 residues. J lost 5 bases, V lost 2 bases, and 8 bases had no gene match.